These 21 T cell receptor beta chains share one sample of origin, sequenced in a study of beta chain features in type 1 diabetes. cDNA synthesis used the whole RNA isolate, giving expressed TCRB sequences. Clones were sequenced by immunoSEQ multiplex PCR, and TCRdb holds only the in-frame ones, with some missing. Found here are around 150,000 clones, about 7% of them singletons; the top ten hold about 1.4%. Specimen: central memory CD4+ T cells from blood. The receptor set was obtained from a young woman in good health.

Judged by abundance, this clone is medium-sized. The chain is built from TRBV4-2 and TRBJ2-1, with 8 bases identical to TRBD2. This CDR3 is built from 13 residues. Germline lookup yields CDR1 LGHNA and CDR2 YNFKEQ. J lost 5 bases, V lost 6 bases, and 3 bases had no gene match. The CDR3 is CASRREVDNEQFF. In DNA, the CDR3 is TGTGCCAGCAGGCGGGAGGTCGACAATGAGCAGTTCTTC.

This clone was seen a few times. The rearrangement joins TRBV6-1 to TRBJ1-1; D not certain. The germline CDR1 and CDR2 sequences are MNHNS and SASEGT. The V end lost 0 bases, the J end lost 7 bases, and 9 bases lay between the germline ends. This CDR3 is 13 amino acids long. The CDR3 DNA is TGTGCCAGCAGTGAAGCGCTTCGGGTTGAAGCTTTCTTT. This codes for CASSEALRVEAFF.

Only a few counts were recorded for this clone. The chain has TRBV28 and TRBJ1-1, with a weak D call TRBD1 (6 bases). Looked up from germline, CDR1 is MDHEN and CDR2 is SYDVKM. V was pared by 6 bases and J by 7 bases, with 15 bases between. This CDR3 spans 13 amino acids. CDR3 sequence reads: CASSPSWTVEAFF. CDR3 DNA: TGTGCCAGCAGCCCCTCCTGGACAGTTGAAGCTTTCTTT.

This clone was seen repeatedly, ten times or more. Other DNA sequences in this sample translate to the same CDR3. V usage is TRBV18 and J usage is TRBJ1-2, with 9 positions matching TRBD1. The V gene end was trimmed by 3 bases and the J gene end by 8 bases; junction bases not matched to a gene: 1. Germline values: CDR1 KGHSH, CDR2 LQKENI. The CDR3 is 12 residues long. In DNA, the CDR3 is TGTGCCAGCTCACCCGGACAGGGGGGCTACACCTTC. This translates into CASSPGQGGYTF. Looking up the rest from reference TRBV18 and TRBJ1-2 gives the full variable domain: NAGVMQNPRHLVRRRGQEARLRCSPMKGHSHVYWYRQLPEEGLKFMVYLQKENIIDESGMPKERFSAEFPKEGPSILRIQQVVRGDSAAYFCASSPGQGGYTFGSGTRLTVV.

The V gene is TRBV7-3, the J gene TRBJ2-3; 7 positions match TRBD1. V shed 1 base and J 3 bases; nucleotides not matched to a gene: 13. The germline V gene has CDR1 SGHTA and CDR2 FQGTGA. CDR3 length: 18 amino acids. The CDR3 spells CASSLNPRLRQGTDTQYF. As DNA, the CDR3 is TGTGCCAGCAGCTTAAATCCCAGACTGAGACAGGGAACAGATACGCAGTATTTT.

The rearrangement joins TRBV27 to TRBJ2-5; the D is unclear. Trimming shortened V by 0 bases and J by 1 base, and 9 bases separated the two germline ends. The CDR3 is 15 residues long. The germline V gene encodes CDR1 MNHEY and CDR2 SMNVEV (reference sequence). CDR3 nucleotides: TGTGCCAGCAGTTTATCGAGAACAGCCCAAGAGACCCAGTACTTC. It translates to CASSLSRTAQETQYF.

The table lists this clone with many counts. The chain recombines TRBV29-1 with TRBJ2-2; tentative D call: TRBD2 (6 bases). This CDR3 region has 15 residues. Germline CDR1 reads SQVTM; CDR2 reads ANQGSEA. The V and J ends lost 6 bases and 5 bases respectively, with 19 bases between them. CDR3 protein: CSVKSPGLETGELFF. The CDR3 DNA sequence: TGCAGCGTGAAAAGCCCGGGACTGGAGACCGGGGAGCTGTTTTTT.

This clone was seen a few times. This chain links TRBV7-9 with TRBJ1-2, with a tentative D call TRBD1 (5 bases). Germline V gene lookup returns CDR1 SEHNR and CDR2 FQNEAQ (reference sequence). The CDR3 contains 14 residues. Trimming removed 3 bases from V and 8 bases from J, with 16 bases in between. DNA of the CDR3: TGTGCCAGCAGCTTGGACCCGGGACTAGGAGGCTACACCTTC. Translated: CASSLDPGLGGYTF.

This clone was seen only a few times. V and J are TRBV19 and TRBJ2-3; the D gene is possibly TRBD1 (5 bases). This CDR3 spans 14 amino acids. Trimming cost V 4 bases and J 0 bases, with 8 bases left between them. CDR1 and CDR2 from the germline V gene are LNHDA and SQIVND (reference sequence). The CDR3 spells CASSTQVSTDTQYF. The CDR3 DNA follows: TGTGCCAGTAGTACACAGGTTAGCACAGATACGCAGTATTTT. The variable domain in full, with the rest retrieved from reference TRBV19 and TRBJ2-3, is DGGITQSPKYLFRKEGQNVTLSCEQNLNHDAMYWYRQDPGQGLRLIYYSQIVNDFQKGDIAEGYSVSREKKESFPLTVTSAQKNPTAFYLCASSTQVSTDTQYFGPGTRLTVL.

The rearrangement joins TRBV9 to TRBJ2-4; 8 bases line up with TRBD2. V lost 4 bases, J lost 6 bases, and 3 bases stayed unmatched. Germline CDR1 is SGDLS and CDR2 is YYNGEE. This CDR3 spans 13 amino acids. CDR3 protein: CASSPGGLNIQYF. In DNA form, the CDR3 reads TGTGCCAGCAGCCCGGGGGGGTTAAACATTCAGTACTTC.

The chain carries TRBV30 and TRBJ1-1; 7 bases fit TRBD1. Germline CDR1 GTSNPN, CDR2 SVGIG (reference sequence). The CDR3 contains 12 residues. The V and J ends lost 5 bases and 4 bases, in that order; junction bases with no gene match: 4. CDR3 region: CAWSTGFTEAFF. Written as DNA, the CDR3 is TGTGCCTGGTCGACAGGGTTCACTGAAGCTTTCTTT.

This clone was found many times. V usage is TRBV7-9 and J usage is TRBJ1-2; TRBD1 agrees at 9 bases. Germline V gives CDR1 SEHNR, CDR2 FQNEAQ (reference sequence). The J segment lost 0 bases and the V segment lost 3 bases, leaving 5 bases of the junction unmatched. This CDR3 has 16 residues. The CDR3 DNA is TGTGCCAGCAGCTTCCACGGGGACAGGGCTAACTATGGCTACACCTTC. Amino acid sequence: CASSFHGDRANYGYTF.

In its sample, this clone was seen a few times. This chain uses TRBV5-1 with TRBJ1-4; 7 bases fit TRBD1. The CDR3 is made up of 16 amino acids. Trimming took 0 bases from V and 7 from J; bases not matched to a gene: 9. Germline lookup yields CDR1 SGHRS and CDR2 YFSETQ. This CDR3 reads CASSLGVTGRGEKLFF. CDR3 nucleotide sequence: TGCGCCAGCAGCTTGGGGGTGACAGGGCGAGGTGAAAAACTGTTTTTT.

This clone was counted at least ten times. The chain carries TRBV7-3 and TRBJ1-5; D is perhaps TRBD1 (6 bases). Trimming stripped 5 bases from V and 6 bases from J, with 14 bases between. Germline V gene sequence: CDR1 SGHTA, CDR2 FQGTGA. This CDR3 is 14 amino acids long. CDR3 protein: CASSEGTKGQPQHF. In nucleotides, the CDR3 is TGTGCCAGCAGCGAAGGGACAAAAGGTCAGCCCCAGCATTTT.

Worth noting for this clone: Relative to the germline gene, one junction end is altered; a read error may explain this. The V and J genes are TRBV7-7 and TRBJ2-5, with 7 bases lining up with TRBD2. The CDR3 loop spans 13 amino acids. Germline CDR1 and CDR2: SSHAT and FNYEAQ (reference sequence). CDR3 region: CASSFGGGETQYF. In DNA form, the CDR3 reads TGTGCTAGCAGCTTCGGGGGAGGGGAGACCCAGTACTTC.

This clone has a handful of counts. In DNA, the CDR3 is TGTGCCAGCAGCTTAGTAGCGGGAGTCAGCGGCTCCTACGAGCAGTACTTC. Its translation is CASSLVAGVSGSYEQYF. This rearrangement joins TRBV7-2 to TRBJ2-7; 9 nucleotides agree with TRBD2. The CDR3 extends over 17 amino acids. Per germline, CDR1 SGHTA and CDR2 FQGNSA. J lost 0 bases, V lost 1 base, and 7 bases had no gene match.

The rearrangement links TRBV28 to TRBJ2-1; TRBD1 agrees at 9 bases. Germline values: CDR1 MDHEN, CDR2 SYDVKM. V was clipped by 6 bases and J by 9 bases; unmatched bases: 15. There are 16 residues in the CDR3. The CDR3 DNA reads TGTGCCAGCAGCGTTTCGGGACAGGGTCTACAGGGTGAGCAGTTCTTC. It specifies CASSVSGQGLQGEQFF.

CDR3 in amino acids: CASTPDRTGNTIYF. The CDR3 region has the DNA TGTGCCAGCACCCCGGACAGGACAGGAAACACCATATATTTT. V usage is TRBV6-5 and J usage is TRBJ1-3, with TRBD1 identical over 7 bases. This CDR3 has 14 amino acids. V shed 7 bases and J 4 bases; nucleotides not matched to a gene: 7. Germline-derived CDR1 and CDR2 are MNHEY and SVGAGI.

The CDR3 coding sequence is TGTGCCAGCTCGGGACTTCGTCCCTACGAGCAGTACTTC. It codes for CASSGLRPYEQYF. The chain is built from TRBV28 and TRBJ2-7; D might be TRBD2 (6 bases). The CDR3 is made up of 13 amino acids. Per germline, CDR1 MDHEN and CDR2 SYDVKM. V lost 8 bases and J 2 bases, leaving 13 bases between the germline ends.

This clone has a handful of counts. CDR3 in DNA: TGTGCCAGTAGTACCGCTAGTCTAAGCTCCTACAATGAGCAGTTCTTC. Translated: CASSTASLSSYNEQFF. The chain links TRBV19 to TRBJ2-1; no clear D gene. Germline CDR1 is LNHDA and CDR2 is SQIVND (reference sequence). Trimming cost V 4 bases and J 0 bases, with 13 bases left between them. CDR3 length: 16 amino acids.

This clone was observed a few times. The chain is built from TRBV19 and TRBJ2-7, with D perhaps matching TRBD2 (6 bases). V lost 2 bases and J 3 bases, leaving 14 bases between the germline ends. Germline-derived CDR1 and CDR2 are LNHDA and SQIVND (reference sequence). The CDR3 runs 15 residues. CDR3: CASSIIAAVGYEQYF. The CDR3 coding sequence is TGTGCCAGTAGTATAATAGCGGCTGTAGGCTACGAGCAGTACTTC.